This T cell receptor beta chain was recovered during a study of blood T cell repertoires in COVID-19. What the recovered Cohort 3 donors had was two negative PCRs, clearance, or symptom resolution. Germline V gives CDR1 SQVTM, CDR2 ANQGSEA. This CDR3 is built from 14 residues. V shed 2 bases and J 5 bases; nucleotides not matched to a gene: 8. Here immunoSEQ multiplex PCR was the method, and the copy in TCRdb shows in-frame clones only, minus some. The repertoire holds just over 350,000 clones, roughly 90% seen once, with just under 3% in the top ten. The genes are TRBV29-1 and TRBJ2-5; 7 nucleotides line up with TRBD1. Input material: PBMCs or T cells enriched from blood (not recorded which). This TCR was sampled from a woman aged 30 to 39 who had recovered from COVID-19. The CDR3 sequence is CSVERDRAAETQYF. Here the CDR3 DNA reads TGCAGCGTTGAACGCGACAGGGCGGCCGAGACCCAGTACTTC.